This TCR beta chain was captured by sequencing in a study of T cells in Graves' hyperthyroidism and ophthalmopathy. Whole-study results and caveats: Most expanded thyroid clonotypes above 0.001 also appeared in blood.

Comment on this clonotype: As yet, its antigen is unknown.

Diagnosing involved the use of clinical symptoms, serum thyroxine and TRAb, thyroid ultrasound and orbital computed tomography. This sample holds PBMCs from about 10 ml fresh peripheral blood. Template material for amplifying TCR beta CDR3 regions consisted of RNA transcripts. The study used the HTBI primer set for a first-round RT-PCR of the TCR CDR3. Each CDR3 protein is one row after TCRdb ran MiXCR on the multiplex PCR reads. The sample lists 250,000 to 300,000 distinct CDR3 sequences, roughly 14% occurring once. Trimming took off 6 bases at V and 5 bases at J, with 14 bases between the two ends. The germline V gene has CDR1 SGHDN and CDR2 FVKESK. The CDR3 has 13 amino acids.

Sequencing was carried out using blood. This TCR was sampled from a woman in her twenties or thirties with Graves' hyperthyroidism that later progressed to Graves' ophthalmopathy. This sequence joins TRBV14 and TRBJ2-7; D may match TRBD1 or TRBD2 (5 bases each). The CDR3 loop is CASRLGPFDEQYF. As DNA, the CDR3 is TGTGCCAGCAGGTTGGGACCGTTCGACGAGCAGTACTTC.